One and the same sample provided the 17 T cell receptor beta chains below, sequenced in a study of blood T cell repertoires in COVID-19. The method was immunoSEQ multiplex PCR; TCRdb's version includes in-frame clones alone and lacks a portion of them. The sample yields some 320,000 clones, about nine tenths seen once. The sequencing sample was made of PBMCs or T cells enriched from blood (not recorded which). These receptors all come from a man aged 60-69 years who had recovered from COVID-19.

CDR3 DNA: TGTGCCTGCTCTAGAAGTAATAATTCACCCCTCCACTTT. Translation: CACSRSNNSPLHF. The chain is built from TRBV6-5 and TRBJ1-6, with unresolved D. The germline gives CDR1 MNHEY, CDR2 SVGAGI. The CDR3 covers 13 residues. Trimming took 11 bases from V and 5 from J, leaving 13 bases between them.

J is TRBJ1-4 and V is TRBV6-5; no firm D call. Germline assignment: CDR1 MNHEY and CDR2 SVGAGI. With 8 bases removed from V and 0 bases from J, the gap between germline ends came to 10 bases. The CDR3 runs 14 residues. The CDR3 protein is CASAIRATNEKLFF. As DNA, the CDR3 is TGTGCCAGCGCGATTCGGGCAACTAATGAAAAACTGTTTTTT.

The rearrangement joins TRBV7-6 to TRBJ2-6; a possible D gene is TRBD2 (6 bases). Germline assignment: CDR1 SGHVS and CDR2 FNYEAQ. This CDR3 spans 17 amino acids. Trimming removed 5 bases at V and 1 base at J, with 15 bases between. The CDR3 region is CASSPRVGRSGANVLTF. DNA of the CDR3: TGTGCCAGCAGCCCGCGGGTAGGGAGGTCTGGGGCCAACGTCCTGACTTTC.

The CDR3 bases are TGCGCCAGCAGCCAAGGAACAGGTATGAACACTGAAGCTTTCTTT. It is translated as CASSQGTGMNTEAFF. The rearrangement joins TRBV4-3 to TRBJ1-1; TRBD1 is a possible D gene (5 bases). Looked up from germline, CDR1 is LGHNA and CDR2 is YSLEER. Trimming took 1 base from V and 0 from J, leaving 9 bases between them. There are 15 residues in the CDR3.

The V gene is TRBV7-8, the J gene TRBJ2-2; 7 bases align to TRBD1. With 5 bases clipped from V and 6 bases from J, the junction kept 9 bases outside the gene matches. This CDR3 comprises 15 residues. CDR1 and CDR2 (germline): SGHVS, FQNEAQ. The CDR3 spells CASSLNRQGPGELFF. The CDR3 bases are TGTGCCAGCAGCCTCAACCGACAGGGACCCGGGGAGCTGTTTTTT.

This clone occurred once. The V gene is TRBV6-6, the J gene TRBJ2-1, with D perhaps matching TRBD2 (6 bases). The V end was cut by 5 bases, the J end by 2 bases, with 19 bases between. The germline CDR1 and CDR2 sequences are MNHNY and SVGAGI (reference sequence). The CDR3 consists of 17 residues. The CDR3 is CASSRSAIRGTYNEQFF. The CDR3 DNA is TGTGCCAGCAGTCGCAGTGCCATCCGGGGGACCTACAATGAGCAGTTCTTC.

The chain uses TRBV27 and TRBJ1-2; the match to TRBD1 covers 7 bases. Looked up from germline, CDR1 is MNHEY and CDR2 is SMNVEV (reference sequence). After removal of 5 bases from V and 7 bases from J, the junction contained 4 bases not matched to a gene. The CDR3 length is 12 residues. The CDR3 nucleotides are TGTGCCAGCAGTCGGACAGGTTCTGGCTACACCTTC. It encodes CASSRTGSGYTF.

The CDR3 protein is CASRASGPGNEQFF. CDR3 DNA: TGCGCCAGCCGGGCTAGCGGGCCCGGCAATGAGCAGTTCTTC. The V and J genes are TRBV5-1 and TRBJ2-1, with 8 bases that match TRBD2. The V gene end was trimmed by 7 bases and the J gene end by 6 bases; junction bases not matched to a gene: 9. Germline CDR1 SGHRS, CDR2 YFSETQ. CDR3 length equals 14 residues.

The CDR3 is CASTLRANQPQHF. The CDR3 region has the DNA TGTGCCAGCACCCTACGAGCGAATCAGCCCCAGCATTTT. The rearrangement links TRBV12-3 or TRBV12-4 to TRBJ1-5; D call uncertain. Trimming took off 7 bases at V and 4 bases at J, with 11 bases between the two ends. The CDR3 consists of 13 residues.

The rearrangement joins TRBV7-9 to TRBJ1-4; no reliable D call. The CDR3 totals 14 residues. Germline CDR1 is SEHNR and CDR2 is FQNEAQ (reference sequence). With 5 bases removed from V and 7 bases from J, the gap between germline ends came to 14 bases. CDR3 loop: CASSQASILEKLFF. CDR3 nucleotide sequence: TGTGCCAGCAGCCAAGCATCCATCCTTGAAAAACTGTTTTTT. Using reference TRBV7-9 and TRBJ1-4 for the parts outside the CDR3, the full variable domain is DTGVSQNPRHKITKRGQNVTFRCDPISEHNRLYWYRQTLGQGPEFLTYFQNEAQLEKSRLLSDRFSAERPKGSFSTLEIQRTEQGDSAMYLCASSQASILEKLFFGSGTQLSVL.

About this clone: At one boundary the junction diverges from the germline segment, which might be a read error. V and J are TRBV3-1 (or the pseudogene TRBV3-2) and TRBJ2-1; 15 bases are shared with TRBD2. The CDR3 contains 16 residues. Germline CDR1 and CDR2: LGHDT and YNNKEL (reference sequence). The DNA for the CDR3 is TGTGCCAGCGGGACTAGCGGGAGGACCTCCGACAATGAGCAGTTCTTC. Amino acid sequence: CASGTSGRTSDNEQFF.

This chain uses TRBV5-1 with TRBJ1-6; weak D call: TRBD1 (5 bases). This CDR3 is 15 amino acids long. Germline CDR1 SGHRS, CDR2 YFSETQ. V was cut by 4 bases and J by 7 bases, with 15 bases left in between. The CDR3 coding sequence is TGCGCCAGCAGCATAGGACAAGGAAGGAATTCACCCCTCCACTTT. It encodes CASSIGQGRNSPLHF.

J is TRBJ1-3 and V is TRBV30, with D uncertain. CDR3 length: 14 amino acids. Trimming took off 3 bases at V and 0 bases at J, with 9 bases between the two ends. Germline CDR1 GTSNPN, CDR2 SVGIG (reference sequence). CDR3 loop: CAWRPDNSGNTIYF. The CDR3 DNA reads TGTGCCTGGAGACCCGACAACTCTGGAAACACCATATATTTT.

The chain recombines TRBV19 with TRBJ1-3, with TRBD1 matching 9 bases. Germline-derived CDR1 and CDR2 are LNHDA and SQIVND (reference sequence). J lost 9 bases, V lost 4 bases, and 7 bases had no gene match. The CDR3 runs to 14 residues. This CDR3 is CASSTGQGFGTIYF. The CDR3 DNA reads TGTGCCAGTAGTACGGGACAGGGCTTCGGCACCATATATTTT.

The V gene is TRBV5-1, the J gene TRBJ2-1; 11 bases are a match to TRBD1. This CDR3 is 14 amino acids long. V lost 5 bases to trimming and J lost 6 bases; unmatched junction nucleotides: 4. Germline CDR1 SGHRS, CDR2 YFSETQ. The CDR3 reads CASSTGQGVNEQFF. As DNA, the CDR3 is TGCGCCAGCAGTACGGGACAGGGGGTCAATGAGCAGTTCTTC.

The chain uses TRBV9 and TRBJ2-2; 8 positions match TRBD2. This CDR3 comprises 15 residues. V shed 3 bases, J shed 6 bases, and the junction held 7 bases outside the gene matches. The germline CDR1 and CDR2 sequences are SGDLS and YYNGEE. CDR3 bases: TGTGCCAGCAGCGCCCCGGGGGGGCGCCCCGGGGAGCTGTTTTTT. Translated: CASSAPGGRPGELFF.

The chain carries TRBV10-3 and TRBJ2-7; D is perhaps TRBD2 (5 bases). In germline, CDR1 is ENHRY, CDR2 SYGVKD. Deletions cut 8 bases from V and 5 bases from J, with 19 bases between. CDR3 size: 14 residues. The CDR3 reads CAIGGIARGNEQYF. The CDR3 DNA reads TGTGCCATCGGAGGAATAGCGAGAGGGAACGAGCAGTACTTC.